These 9 T cell receptor beta chains came from one sample sequenced in a study of Ad26.COV2.S vaccination and SARS-CoV-2 variants. Only in-frame clones appear in the TCRdb table, and some are missing; sequencing was by immunoSEQ multiplex PCR. This repertoire shows 350,000 to 500,000 clones, 90% found once; its top ten account for about 4.4%. The treatment was: roughly 20 received Ad26.COV2.S at low or high dose, single or two shots; 5 received placebo; per-sample allocation not given. Collection of the samples took place on day 63 after the first injection of vaccine or placebo. The sequencing here drew on peripheral blood, taken in a trial of Ad26.COV2.S vaccine versus placebo. All receptors derive from a person aged 18-65 years who received the Ad26.COV2.S COVID-19 vaccine or a placebo.

The J gene is TRBJ1-5, the V gene TRBV3-1 (or the pseudogene TRBV3-2); 9 nucleotides line up with TRBD1. CDR3 length: 15 amino acids. V was pared by 2 bases and J by 5 bases, with 4 bases of the junction left unmatched. CDR1 and CDR2 (germline): LGHDT, YNNKEL (reference sequence). Written as DNA, the CDR3 is TGTGCCAGCAGCCAAAACAGGGGGCGAGATCAGCCCCAGCATTTT. This sequence encodes CASSQNRGRDQPQHF.

This clone occurred once. This rearrangement joins TRBV7-3 to TRBJ2-3, with 14 bases matching TRBD2. The ends lost 5 bases at V and 5 bases at J; junction bases unmatched: 6. The length of the CDR3 is 16 residues. Looked up from germline, CDR1 is SGHTA and CDR2 is FQGTGA. CDR3 residues: CASSPGLAGVVDTQYF. In DNA, the CDR3 is TGTGCCAGCAGCCCGGGACTAGCGGGAGTAGTAGATACGCAGTATTTT.

J is TRBJ2-1 and V is TRBV19, with TRBD2 as a possible D gene (6 bases). The V gene's germline CDR1 is LNHDA and CDR2 SQIVND (reference sequence). V lost 3 bases, J lost 7 bases, and 13 bases lay in between. The CDR3 has 14 residues. The CDR3 spells CASSIGTGLNEQFF. DNA of the CDR3: TGTGCCAGTAGTATCGGGACTGGCTTAAATGAGCAGTTCTTC.

This chain connects TRBV3-1 (or the pseudogene TRBV3-2) to TRBJ2-5; D remains ambiguous. CDR3 length: 12 amino acids. The germline V and J ends were trimmed by 1 base and 7 bases, with 7 bases remaining between them. Germline CDR1 is LGHDT and CDR2 is YNNKEL (reference sequence). CDR3 amino acids: CASSQVVTTQYF. The CDR3 region has the DNA TGTGCCAGCAGCCAAGTGGTAACGACCCAGTACTTC.

The chain uses TRBV28 and TRBJ1-1, with 9 positions matching TRBD1. The CDR3 is made up of 17 amino acids. The germline CDR1 and CDR2 sequences are MDHEN and SYDVKM. J lost 1 base, V lost 3 bases, and 9 bases had no gene match. CDR3 nucleotides: TGTGCCAGCAGTTTTAGACAGGGGGGTTTGTGGAACACTGAAGCTTTCTTT. Translated, it gives CASSFRQGGLWNTEAFF.

The genes are TRBV7-2 and TRBJ2-5; unclear D gene. Germline CDR1 SGHTA, CDR2 FQGNSA. Trimming took 2 bases from V and 5 from J, leaving 12 bases between them. The CDR3 has 14 residues. CDR3 sequence: CASSLQNLQETQYF. The CDR3 DNA follows: TGTGCCAGCAGCTTACAGAATCTGCAGGAGACCCAGTACTTC. The full variable domain, in which reference TRBV7-2 and TRBJ2-5 provide the parts outside the CDR3, is GAGVSQSPSNKVTEKGKDVELRCDPISGHTALYWYRQSLGQGLEFLIYFQGNSAPDKSGLPSDRFSAERTGGSVSTLTIQRTQQEDSAVYLCASSLQNLQETQYFGPGTRLLVL.

V and J are TRBV7-2 and TRBJ1-1; 8 bases align to TRBD1. After removal of 1 base from V and 4 bases from J, the junction contained 8 bases not matched to a gene. The CDR3 covers 16 residues. Germline V gene data show CDR1 as SGHTA and CDR2 as FQGNSA. The CDR3 bases are TGTGCCAGCAGCTTAGTCCCAGGGGGCGCGGGCACTGAAGCTTTCTTT. Amino acid sequence: CASSLVPGGAGTEAFF.

The chain joins TRBV5-1 to TRBJ2-3; 9 bases are shared with TRBD1. Germline CDR1 is SGHRS and CDR2 is YFSETQ. This CDR3 has 14 amino acids. V shed 3 bases, J shed 6 bases, and the junction held 5 bases outside the gene matches. This chain's CDR3 is CASSWGQGDDTQYF. CDR3 nucleotides: TGCGCCAGCAGCTGGGGACAGGGAGACGATACGCAGTATTTT.

CDR3 sequence: CASSSGEGNYNEQFF. CDR3 coding DNA: TGTGCCAGCAGCTCAGGGGAGGGGAACTACAATGAGCAGTTCTTC. The gene calls are TRBV11-3 and TRBJ2-1, with a tentative D call TRBD2 (7 bases). The CDR3 covers 15 residues. Germline assignment: CDR1 SGHNT and CDR2 YENEEA. The germline V and J ends were trimmed by 4 bases and 3 bases, with 13 bases remaining between them.